A single sample gave rise to the 2 T cell receptor beta chains below, sequenced in a study of memory CD4+ T cells and cytomegalovirus serostatus (dated by TCRdb to the late 2010s). The library was made by the immunoSEQ multiplex PCR assay. Drawn from immuneACCESS, this table holds only the in-frame rearrangements with V and J called that TCRdb kept. Clones are partly lost; checked studies trace under half to an unresolved V gene and leave the rest unexplained. For this sample there are over 60,000 clones; more than 75% appear just once. The biggest ten clones account for about 0.8% of the sample. Single viable CD3+CD4+CD8-CD45RO+ cells were sorted as memory CD4+ T cells on a FACSAria II. The sample was memory CD4+ T cells from blood. Every receptor here comes from an adult in good health and CMV-seronegative.

The chain employs TRBV10-3 and TRBJ2-1; D is ambiguous. This CDR3 region has 13 residues. V lost 10 bases and J 7 bases, leaving 17 bases between the germline ends. CDR1 is ENHRY and CDR2 is SYGVKD in the germline V gene. In DNA form, the CDR3 reads TGTGCCACAGGACCCTCACCCCTAAATGAGCAGTTCTTC. It specifies CATGPSPLNEQFF.

V is TRBV18 and J is TRBJ2-7; possibly TRBD1 for D (5 bases). The CDR3 runs 12 residues. In germline, CDR1 is KGHSH, CDR2 LQKENI. The germline V and J ends were trimmed by 4 bases and 5 bases, with 9 bases remaining between them. CDR3 DNA sequence: TGTGCCAGCTCACGGGGCATCGACGAGCAGTACTTC. Its protein is CASSRGIDEQYF. Drawing the rest from reference TRBV18 and TRBJ2-7, the complete variable domain is NAGVMQNPRHLVRRRGQEARLRCSPMKGHSHVYWYRQLPEEGLKFMVYLQKENIIDESGMPKERFSAEFPKEGPSILRIQQVVRGDSAAYFCASSRGIDEQYFGPGTRLTVT.